These T cell receptor beta chains were read from a single sample in a study of blood T cell repertoires in COVID-19. Libraries were prepared by immunoSEQ multiplex PCR; TCRdb keeps only in-frame clonotypes and omits some of them. The data show around 79,000 clones, about 87% seen once. The sequencing sample was made of peripheral blood. The receptors were gathered from a human donor in a cohort sampled during active COVID-19. Both conserved end residues are part of each CDR3. D genes are given only for firm matches. The size of a clone is reported for some rows only, either as once, few or many, or as a class for expanded clones.

CDR3 DNA,CDR3 protein,clone size,D gene,J gene,V gene
TGCAGTGCTAGTACCGAAGGACAGGGGGCAACGAGGGGCTACACCTTC,CSASTEGQGATRGYTF,NA,TRBD1,TRBJ1-2,TRBV20-1
TGTGCCAGCAGCGTAGGGCACCGCACAGATACGCAGTATTTT,CASSVGHRTDTQYF,NA,NA,TRBJ2-3,TRBV9
TGTGCCAGCTCACCGACTGGGGCTACCTACGAGCAGTACTTC,CASSPTGATYEQYF,NA,NA,TRBJ2-7,TRBV18
TGTGCCAGCAGAAGAGGGATGAACACTGAAGCTTTCTTT,CASRRGMNTEAFF,NA,NA,TRBJ1-1,TRBV6-5
TGTGCCAGCAGTTCCTCCGGGCAGCCCCAGCATTTT,CASSSSGQPQHF,NA,NA,TRBJ1-5,TRBV6-5
TGCGCCAGCAGGGGGGGGACAGGGGGCTCTGGAGCTTTCTTT,CASRGGTGGSGAFF,NA,TRBD1,TRBJ1-1,TRBV4-1
TGTGCCAGCTCACCTCAGGACAGAGAAAAACTGTTTTTT,CASSPQDREKLFF,NA,NA,TRBJ1-4,TRBV18
TGCGCCAGCAGCGCACTAGCGGGAGGAGGCAATGAGCAGTTCTTC,CASSALAGGGNEQFF,NA,TRBD2,TRBJ2-1,TRBV5-1
TGCGCCAGCAGCTCCGGTCGACTAGCGGGAGAGAGAGATACGCAGTATTTT,CASSSGRLAGERDTQYF,NA,TRBD2,TRBJ2-3,TRBV5-1
TGTGCCAGCTCAGACCGATGGGACAGCTTTTTGGGCTACACCTTC,CASSDRWDSFLGYTF,NA,TRBD1,TRBJ1-2,TRBV18
TGTGCCAGCCGGACAGGGGACACCGGGGAGCTGTTTTTT,CASRTGDTGELFF,NA,TRBD1,TRBJ2-2,TRBV12-3/TRBV12-4
TGCGCCAGCAGCTTGGGTGGGGCCACCACAGATACGCAGTATTTT,CASSLGGATTDTQYF,NA,NA,TRBJ2-3,TRBV5-1
TGCGCCAGCAGCTTGACCGGGACAGGGGGGAGCTATGGCTACACCTTC,CASSLTGTGGSYGYTF,NA,TRBD1,TRBJ1-2,TRBV5-1
TGCGCCAGCAGCCTATCAGGGACCCCAGGGGTTATGGATACGCAGTATTTT,CASSLSGTPGVMDTQYF,once,NA,TRBJ2-3,TRBV4-1
TGCAGCGTTGAAGATCTTCAAGGGGTAGAAGCTTTCTTT,CSVEDLQGVEAFF,NA,NA,TRBJ1-1,TRBV29-1
TGTGCCAGTAGACCGATTGTCCAGGGTCGGACCGGGGAGCTGTTTTTT,CASRPIVQGRTGELFF,NA,NA,TRBJ2-2,TRBV19
TGTGCCAGCAGCTTAGCGGGGAGCTATGGCTACACCTTC,CASSLAGSYGYTF,NA,NA,TRBJ1-2,TRBV11-2
TGCGCCAGCAGCTTAAGTAGCCTAGCCAAAAACATTCAGTACTTC,CASSLSSLAKNIQYF,NA,NA,TRBJ2-4,TRBV5-1
TGTGCCACCAGCAGAGACGCGGGTCCCGGGGAGCTGTTTTTT,CATSRDAGPGELFF,NA,NA,TRBJ2-2,TRBV15
TGTGCCAGCTCTCCACAGGGGCCCCCGGGGGAGACCCAGTACTTC,CASSPQGPPGETQYF,NA,TRBD1,TRBJ2-5,TRBV27
TGTGCCAGCAGCTGGGACAGCCAAGAGACCCAGTACTTC,CASSWDSQETQYF,NA,TRBD1,TRBJ2-5,TRBV5-6
TGCGCCAGCACCCCTAGCGGGGGGGCCTACGAGCAGTACTTC,CASTPSGGAYEQYF,NA,TRBD2,TRBJ2-7,TRBV10-2
TGTGCCAGCAGCCCCCGGGACACTAATAACTATGGCTACACCTTC,CASSPRDTNNYGYTF,NA,NA,TRBJ1-2,TRBV13
TGTGCCAGCAGTGACTATTGGGGGGGCGCCGAGACCGGGGAGCTGTTTTTT,CASSDYWGGAETGELFF,NA,NA,TRBJ2-2,TRBV28
TGTGCCAGCATTCCTCCGGGACTAGCGGGACGAGGAACCTACGAGCAGTACTTC,CASIPPGLAGRGTYEQYF,NA,TRBD2,TRBJ2-7,TRBV28
TGCAGCGTTCCTAGGACAGACCGAGTCGACTATGGCTACACCTTC,CSVPRTDRVDYGYTF,NA,NA,TRBJ1-2,TRBV29-1
TGTGCCAGCAGCCCCACCACAAGGAGGACTGAAGCTTTCTTT,CASSPTTRRTEAFF,NA,NA,TRBJ1-1,TRBV11-2
TGTGCCAGCAGCTTGGACCTGGGCAGAAACTCTGGAAACACCATATATTTT,CASSLDLGRNSGNTIYF,few,NA,TRBJ1-3,TRBV5-4
TGTGCCAGCAGCCAAGATCTGACAGGCTCTAATGAAAAACTGTTTTTT,CASSQDLTGSNEKLFF,NA,NA,TRBJ1-4,TRBV4-2
TGTGCCAGCAGCTTAAGCGGCTACGAGCAGTACTTC,CASSLSGYEQYF,NA,NA,TRBJ2-7,TRBV11-2